This T cell receptor beta chain comes out of a study of blood T cell repertoires in COVID-19. The overall study: The United States, Italy and Spain supplied acute and convalescent COVID-19 samples. PBMCs, B-cell-depleted T cells, or T cells provided the cDNA or gDNA that made up the material.

Trimming at V came to 9 bases and at J to 4 bases, leaving 11 bases not matched to a gene. The CDR3 consists of 15 residues. Germline V gene sequence: CDR1 ENHRY, CDR2 SYGVKD. The assay was immunoSEQ multiplex PCR, and TCRdb's table has in-frame clones only and misses some. The profile shows some 210,000 clones, 90% to 95% of them singletons. Sequenced: peripheral blood. The V and J genes are TRBV10-3 and TRBJ1-3; 8 positions agree with TRBD1. This clonotype originated in a man aged 60 to 69 with COVID-19, enrolled during active disease. This CDR3 reads CAITPGQGLGNTIYF. The CDR3 nucleotides read TGTGCCATAACCCCTGGACAGGGCCTAGGAAACACCATATATTTT.